This T cell receptor (beta chain) stems from a study of T cells in localized non-small cell lung cancer. Findings and caveats of the study: Adjacent uninvolved lung tissue had the highest T cell clonality, exceeding tumor. Owing to sequencing of a solitary tumor region, heterogeneity cannot be discounted. Median about 58 top-100 tumor clones were shared with paired adjacent lung. Higher blood T cell density tracked longer overall survival.

The data were produced by immunoSEQ multiplex PCR, yet TCRdb's version contains in-frame clones alone and is incomplete. The table lists 2,000 to 3,000 clones, more than 20% of them singletons. The CDR3 is 15 residues long. Remarks on this clone: The antigen is undetermined.

The receptor was derived from a female donor with stage II lung adenocarcinoma. V gene TRBV1 combines with J gene TRBJ1-5; whether TRBD1, the table's D call, matches the DNA was not checked. TRBV1 is a pseudogene locus. The source was normal lung tissue next to the tumor, collected before any cancer treatment. The CDR3 loop is CASSQEYNPYQPQHF. CDR3 coding DNA: TGCGCCAGCAGCCAAGAGTACAACCCTTATCAGCCCCAGCATTTT.